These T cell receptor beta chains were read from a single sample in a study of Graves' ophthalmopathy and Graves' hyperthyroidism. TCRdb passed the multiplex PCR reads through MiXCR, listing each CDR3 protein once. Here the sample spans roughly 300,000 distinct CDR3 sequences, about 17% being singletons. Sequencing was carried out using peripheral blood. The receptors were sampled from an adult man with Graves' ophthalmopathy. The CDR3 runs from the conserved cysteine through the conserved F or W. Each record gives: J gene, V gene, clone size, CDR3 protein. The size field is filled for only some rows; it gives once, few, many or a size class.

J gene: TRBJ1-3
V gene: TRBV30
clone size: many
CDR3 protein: CAWNGPSGNTIYF

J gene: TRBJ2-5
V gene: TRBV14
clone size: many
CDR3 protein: CASKLAGGVTQYF

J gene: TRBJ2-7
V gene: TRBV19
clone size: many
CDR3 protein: CASSMTGAAYEQYF

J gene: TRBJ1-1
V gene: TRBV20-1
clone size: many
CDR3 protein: CSAYNRVSNTEAFF

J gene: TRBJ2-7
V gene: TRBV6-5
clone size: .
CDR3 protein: CASSNSATGNYEQSF

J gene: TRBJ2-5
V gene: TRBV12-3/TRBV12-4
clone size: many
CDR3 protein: CASTRTGGEETQYF

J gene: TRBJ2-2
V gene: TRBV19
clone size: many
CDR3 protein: CASTPTTQNTGELFF

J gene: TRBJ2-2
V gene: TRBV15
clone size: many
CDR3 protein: CATSSHRYTGELFF

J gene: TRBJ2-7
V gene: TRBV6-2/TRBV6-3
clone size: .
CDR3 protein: CASSGGQGMEEQYF

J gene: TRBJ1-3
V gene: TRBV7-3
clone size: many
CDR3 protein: CASSSRHRATESSGNTIYF

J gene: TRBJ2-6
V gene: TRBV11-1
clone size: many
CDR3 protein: CASSASGGNSGANVLTF

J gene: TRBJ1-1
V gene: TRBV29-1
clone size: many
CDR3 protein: CSVYTPGQGAPAFF

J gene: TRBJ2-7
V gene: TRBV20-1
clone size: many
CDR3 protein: CSARDPGGNSYEQYF

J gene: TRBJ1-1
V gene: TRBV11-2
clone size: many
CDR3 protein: CASSLRGRPTLNTEAFF